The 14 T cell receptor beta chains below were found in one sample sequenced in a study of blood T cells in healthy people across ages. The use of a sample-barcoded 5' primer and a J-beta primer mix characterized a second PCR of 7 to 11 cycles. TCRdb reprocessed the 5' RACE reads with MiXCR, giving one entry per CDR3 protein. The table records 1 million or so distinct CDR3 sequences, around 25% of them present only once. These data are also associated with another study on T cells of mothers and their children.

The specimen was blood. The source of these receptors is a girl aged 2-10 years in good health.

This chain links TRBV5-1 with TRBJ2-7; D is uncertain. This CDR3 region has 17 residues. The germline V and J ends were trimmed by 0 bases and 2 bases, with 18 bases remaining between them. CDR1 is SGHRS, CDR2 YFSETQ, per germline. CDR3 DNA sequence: TGCGCCAGCAGCTTGGAGGGCAGCCTTCGGCCCCCCTACGAGCAGTACTTC. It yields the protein CASSLEGSLRPPYEQYF.

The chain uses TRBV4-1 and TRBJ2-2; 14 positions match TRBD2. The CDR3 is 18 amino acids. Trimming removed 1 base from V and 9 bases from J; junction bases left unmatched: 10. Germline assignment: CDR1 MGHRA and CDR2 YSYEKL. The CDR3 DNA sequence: TGCGCCAGCAGCCAAGGTCTGACTAGCGGGAGGGTTCATCGGGAGCTGTTTTTT. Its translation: CASSQGLTSGRVHRELFF.

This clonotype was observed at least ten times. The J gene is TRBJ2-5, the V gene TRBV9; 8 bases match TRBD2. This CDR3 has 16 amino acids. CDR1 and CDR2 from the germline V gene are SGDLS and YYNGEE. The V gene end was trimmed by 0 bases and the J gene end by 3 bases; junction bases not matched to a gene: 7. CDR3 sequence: CASSVVGAGDEETQYF. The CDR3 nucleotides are TGTGCCAGCAGCGTAGTTGGAGCGGGAGACGAAGAGACCCAGTACTTC. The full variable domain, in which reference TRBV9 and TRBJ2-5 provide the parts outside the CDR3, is DSGVTQTPKHLITATGQRVTLRCSPRSGDLSVYWYQQSLDQGLQFLIQYYNGEERAKGNILERFSAQQFPDLHSELNLSSLELGDSALYFCASSVVGAGDEETQYFGPGTRLLVL.

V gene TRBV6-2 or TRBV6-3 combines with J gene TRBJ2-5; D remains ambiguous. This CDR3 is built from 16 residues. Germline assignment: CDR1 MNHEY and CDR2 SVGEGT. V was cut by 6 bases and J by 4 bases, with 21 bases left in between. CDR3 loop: CASRTPHVFQGETQYF. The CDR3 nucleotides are TGTGCCAGCAGAACCCCCCATGTTTTCCAAGGAGAGACCCAGTACTTC.

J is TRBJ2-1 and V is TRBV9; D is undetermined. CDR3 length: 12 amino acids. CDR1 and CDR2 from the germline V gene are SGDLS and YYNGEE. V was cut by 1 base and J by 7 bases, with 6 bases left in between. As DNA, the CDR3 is TGTGCCAGCAGCGTACGTTCGAATGAGCAGTTCTTC. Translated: CASSVRSNEQFF. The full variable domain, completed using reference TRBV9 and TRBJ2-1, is DSGVTQTPKHLITATGQRVTLRCSPRSGDLSVYWYQQSLDQGLQFLIQYYNGEERAKGNILERFSAQQFPDLHSELNLSSLELGDSALYFCASSVRSNEQFFGPGTRLTVL.

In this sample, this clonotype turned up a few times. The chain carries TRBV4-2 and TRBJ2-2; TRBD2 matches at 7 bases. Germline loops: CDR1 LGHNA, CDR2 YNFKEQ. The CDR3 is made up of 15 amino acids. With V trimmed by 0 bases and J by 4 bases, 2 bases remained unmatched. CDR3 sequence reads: CASSQELASTGELFF. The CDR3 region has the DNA TGTGCCAGCAGCCAAGAACTAGCGAGCACCGGGGAGCTGTTTTTT.

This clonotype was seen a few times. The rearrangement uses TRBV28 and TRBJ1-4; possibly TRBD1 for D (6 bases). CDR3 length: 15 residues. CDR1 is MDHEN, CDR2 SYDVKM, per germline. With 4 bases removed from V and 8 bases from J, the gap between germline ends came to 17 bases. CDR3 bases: TGTGCCAGCAGTTCCTCAGGGGTCCAGGGAGAAAAACTGTTTTTT. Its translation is CASSSSGVQGEKLFF.

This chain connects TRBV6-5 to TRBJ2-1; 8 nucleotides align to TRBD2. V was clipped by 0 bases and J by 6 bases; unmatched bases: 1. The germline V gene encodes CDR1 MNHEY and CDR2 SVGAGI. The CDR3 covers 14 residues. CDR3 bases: TGTGCCAGCAGTTACTCGGGGACTAGCAATGAGCAGTTCTTC. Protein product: CASSYSGTSNEQFF.

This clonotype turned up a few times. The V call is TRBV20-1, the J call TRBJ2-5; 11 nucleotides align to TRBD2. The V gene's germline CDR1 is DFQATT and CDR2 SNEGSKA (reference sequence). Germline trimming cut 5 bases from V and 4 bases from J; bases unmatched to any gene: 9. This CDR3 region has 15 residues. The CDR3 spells CSAGPQLAGVETQYF. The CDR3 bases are TGCAGTGCTGGACCCCAACTAGCGGGGGTAGAGACCCAGTACTTC.

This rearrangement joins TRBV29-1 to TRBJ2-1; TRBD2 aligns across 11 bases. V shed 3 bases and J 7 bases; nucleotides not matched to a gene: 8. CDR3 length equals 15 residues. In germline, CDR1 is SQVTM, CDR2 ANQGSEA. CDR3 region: CSVDKTSGSSNEQFF. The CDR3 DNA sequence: TGCAGCGTTGATAAAACTAGCGGGAGTTCAAATGAGCAGTTCTTC.

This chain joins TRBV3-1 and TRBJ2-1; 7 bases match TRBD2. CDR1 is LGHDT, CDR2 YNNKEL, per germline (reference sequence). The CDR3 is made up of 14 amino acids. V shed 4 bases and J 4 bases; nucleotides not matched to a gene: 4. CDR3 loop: CASSLRSGYNEQFF. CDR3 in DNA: TGTGCCAGCAGCCTACGTAGCGGGTACAATGAGCAGTTCTTC.

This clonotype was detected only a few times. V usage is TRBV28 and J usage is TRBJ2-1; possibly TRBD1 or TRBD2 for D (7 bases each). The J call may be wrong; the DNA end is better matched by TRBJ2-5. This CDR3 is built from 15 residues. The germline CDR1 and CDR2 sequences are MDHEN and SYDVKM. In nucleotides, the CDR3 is TGTGCCAGCAGTACATCAGGGGGGGAAGGGGAGACCCAGTACTTC. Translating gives CASSTSGGEGETQYF.

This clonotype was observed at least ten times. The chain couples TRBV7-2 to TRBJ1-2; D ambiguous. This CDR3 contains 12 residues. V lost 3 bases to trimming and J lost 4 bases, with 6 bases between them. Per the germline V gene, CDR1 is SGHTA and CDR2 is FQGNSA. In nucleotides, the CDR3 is TGTGCCAGCAGCTTTGGCAGCTATGGCTACACCTTC. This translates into CASSFGSYGYTF.

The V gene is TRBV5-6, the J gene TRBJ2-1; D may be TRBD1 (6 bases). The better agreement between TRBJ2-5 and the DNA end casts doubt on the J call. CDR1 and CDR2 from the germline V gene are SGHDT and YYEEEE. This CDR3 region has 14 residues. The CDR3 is CASTSADWGQTQYF. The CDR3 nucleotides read TGTGCCAGCACCTCCGCTGATTGGGGGCAGACCCAGTACTTC.